A selection of T cell receptor beta chains follows, all from one sample in a study of T cells after yellow fever vaccination. In TCRdb, the 5' RACE reads were re-called with MiXCR into one record per CDR3 protein. The data show under 400,000 distinct CDR3 sequences, with roughly 11% seen just once and around 18% held by the top ten. The input for sequencing was PBMCs, taken on the day of the first yellow fever vaccination. The receptors shown here come from a man between 18 and 29 years old who received the YFV17D yellow fever vaccine. Both conserved end residues are part of each CDR3. The D gene is left open where the match is weak. Size is stated for part of the rows, as once, few or many counts, or as a class when the clone is expanded.

NA	TRBV18	few	TRBJ2-3	TGTGCCAGCTCACTACACCCTTCCAACACAGATACGCAGTATTTT	CASSLHPSNTDTQYF
NA	TRBV10-3	NA	TRBJ1-6	TGTGCCATCAGTGAGCCACCCGACATGGGTTCACCCCTCCACTTT	CAISEPPDMGSPLHF
TRBD1	TRBV5-1	few	TRBJ1-5	TGCGCCAGCAGCTTAGATCCGGACAGGAGCAATCAGCCCCAGCATTTT	CASSLDPDRSNQPQHF
NA	TRBV24-1	NA	TRBJ1-1	TGTGCCACCAGCTATAACACTGAAGCTTTCTTT	CATSYNTEAFF
TRBD2	TRBV5-6	NA	TRBJ2-5	TGTGCCAGCAGAATTGTCAGCGGGGGGGCCGGGGAGACCCAGTACTTC	CASRIVSGGAGETQYF
TRBD2	TRBV28	NA	TRBJ2-5	TGTGCCAGCAGTCCCGGGGGGAACCTACAAGAGACCCAGTACTTC	CASSPGGNLQETQYF
NA	TRBV7-2	NA	TRBJ2-1	TGTGCCAGCAGCGAACGACAGGAGCAGTTCTTC	CASSERQEQFF
TRBD1	TRBV6-4	NA	TRBJ2-5	TGTGCCAGTGGGACAGGGGGATTCCAAGAGACCCAGTACTTC	CASGTGGFQETQYF
TRBD2	TRBV20-1	NA	TRBJ2-3	TGCAGTGCTAGAGTGGCGGGGGGAAACACAGATACGCAGTATTTT	CSARVAGGNTDTQYF
NA	TRBV29-1	few	TRBJ2-7	TGCAGCGTTAAGGGTGGGGTCGATGAGTACTTC	CSVKGGVDEYF
NA	TRBV27	few	TRBJ1-3	TGTGCCAGCAGCACACAGGGTACGGAGCGGAACACCATATATTTT	CASSTQGTERNTIYF
NA	TRBV10-3	many	TRBJ1-2	TGTGCCATCAGTGAGTCGATAGAGGATGGCTACACCTTC	CAISESIEDGYTF
NA	TRBV4-2	few	TRBJ2-1	TGTGCCAGCAGCCCAAGAAGCGAGTACAATGAGCAGTTCTTC	CASSPRSEYNEQFF
TRBD1	TRBV4-1	NA	TRBJ2-7	TGCGCCAGCAGCCAATTTGACAGGGGGCACTCCTACGAGCAGTACTTC	CASSQFDRGHSYEQYF
NA	TRBV20-1	many	TRBJ1-2	TGCAGTATGGGGACACCGAACTATGGCTACACCTTC	CSMGTPNYGYTF
TRBD2	TRBV7-9	few	TRBJ2-5	TGTGCCAGCAGCAATAACTACGGGGGGGCAGAGACCCAGTACTTC	CASSNNYGGAETQYF
NA	TRBV2	NA	TRBJ2-3	TGTGCCAGCAGCCGCAATGACTGGCTCGGGGATACGCAGTATTTT	CASSRNDWLGDTQYF
NA	TRBV12-3/TRBV12-4	few	TRBJ1-5	TGTGCCAGCACCCCGACAGGTACTGTGCCCCAGCATTTT	CASTPTGTVPQHF
NA	TRBV5-4	few	TRBJ1-1	TGTGCCAGCAGCGAACAAGACCCCTTCGAAGCTTTCTTT	CASSEQDPFEAFF
TRBD2	TRBV5-1	NA	TRBJ2-5	TGCGCCAGCAGGTCTGGCGGGGGGGCCGTGGAGACCCAGTACTTC	CASRSGGGAVETQYF
TRBD1	TRBV30	NA	TRBJ1-5	TGTGCCTGGAGTGGCGGGACAGCTCAGCCCCAGCATTTT	CAWSGGTAQPQHF
NA	TRBV24-1	NA	TRBJ2-1	TGTGCCACCCGAAGGGACCAAGGTAACGAAGGATGTGACAATGAGCAGTTCTTC	CATRRDQGNEGCDNEQFF
NA	TRBV6-5	NA	TRBJ2-7	TGTGCCAGCAGTTACGGGGCCGACCTGTACTTC	CASSYGADLYF
NA	TRBV6-2/TRBV6-3	NA	TRBJ1-3	TGTGCCAGCAGTTACCCTGGAAACACCATATATTTT	CASSYPGNTIYF
NA	TRBV7-7	few	TRBJ2-2	TGTGCCAGCAGCCCCCAAGCCACCGGGGAGCTGTTTTTT	CASSPQATGELFF
NA	TRBV4-3	NA	TRBJ2-7	TGCGCCAGCAGCCTCGAGTCGGGGGTATTCTACGAGCAGTACTTC	CASSLESGVFYEQYF
NA	TRBV20-1	NA	TRBJ1-5	TGCAGTGCTAGATCGGCGGTTTCCGTGGGCGGTCAGCCCCAGCATTTT	CSARSAVSVGGQPQHF
NA	TRBV7-2	few	TRBJ1-6	TGTGCCAGCAGCTCCCGCCAGGGTACCGATTCACCCCTCCACTTT	CASSSRQGTDSPLHF
NA	TRBV10-3	few	TRBJ2-2	TGTGCCATCAGTCCGCGGGGCTCTGACGGGGAGCTGTTTTTT	CAISPRGSDGELFF
TRBD1	TRBV6-5	few	TRBJ1-6	TGTGCCAGCAGCGGAGGGACAGCCACTTGGAATTCACCCCTCCACTTT	CASSGGTATWNSPLHF
TRBD2	TRBV7-2	NA	TRBJ2-1	TGTGCCAGCAGCGCGGGACTAGCGGGGGCCTACAATGAGCAGTTCTTC	CASSAGLAGAYNEQFF
NA	TRBV20-1	NA	TRBJ2-5	TGCAGTGCTACGGGAGACAGGGACGGGGAGACCCAGTACTTC	CSATGDRDGETQYF
NA	TRBV5-1	NA	TRBJ2-6	TGCGCCAGCGACCTAGTGTCTGGGGCCAACGTCCTGACTTTC	CASDLVSGANVLTF
NA	TRBV30	few	TRBJ2-1	TGTGCCTGGAGTGTAGTGGGGGCCCTCTACAATGAGCAGTTCTTC	CAWSVVGALYNEQFF
TRBD1	TRBV13	NA	TRBJ1-2	TGTGCCAGCAGACTCGACAGGGAAGCTAACTATGGCTACACCTTC	CASRLDREANYGYTF
NA	TRBV20-1	few	TRBJ2-4	TGCAGTGCTAGAGATGTGGGACAAGCCAAAAACATTCAGTACTTC	CSARDVGQAKNIQYF
TRBD2	TRBV20-1	few	TRBJ2-3	TGCAGTGCACACGGGACTAGCGGGGGGGATAGAGATACGCAGTATTTT	CSAHGTSGGDRDTQYF
NA	TRBV12-3/TRBV12-4	NA	TRBJ1-2	TGTGCCAGCAGATCCCTAGGAGGCTACACCTTC	CASRSLGGYTF
TRBD1	TRBV27	NA	TRBJ1-6	TGTGCCAGCAGAACGCAGGGGGCAGTTTCACCCCTCCACTTT	CASRTQGAVSPLHF
TRBD1	TRBV7-3	few	TRBJ2-2	TGTGCCAGCAGCTTACTGACAGGGGCCGGGGAGCTGTTTTTT	CASSLLTGAGELFF
TRBD1	TRBV6-1	few	TRBJ2-5	TGTGCCAGCAGTGTTACCACAGGGGTAGAGACCCAGTACTTC	CASSVTTGVETQYF
NA	TRBV7-2	few	TRBJ2-1	TGTGCCAGCAGCTTAGTCAGGGCCCAGGGTGAGCAGTTCTTC	CASSLVRAQGEQFF
NA	TRBV18	NA	TRBJ2-3	TGTGCCAGCTCACCTAACGGGGCGGGGGATACGCAGTATTTT	CASSPNGAGDTQYF
TRBD2	TRBV4-2	NA	TRBJ2-1	TGTGCCAGCAGCCAAGATGGGGGAGCGGGGGGGCTCGATGAGCAGTTCTTC	CASSQDGGAGGLDEQFF
NA	TRBV4-3	many	TRBJ2-3	TGCGCCAGCAGCCTTATCCATGGGGACTCAGATACGCAGTATTTT	CASSLIHGDSDTQYF
TRBD2	TRBV10-3	many	TRBJ2-7	TGTGCCATCAGTGACCGTAGCGGGGGCACCTCCGAGCAGTACTTC	CAISDRSGGTSEQYF
TRBD1	TRBV5-1	few	TRBJ2-5	TGCGCCAGCAGCTTGGGGGACAGGGTTGGAGAGACCCAGTACTTC	CASSLGDRVGETQYF
NA	TRBV7-6	few	TRBJ1-2	TGTGCCAGCAGCTTGACTGGGGGCGGCTATGGCTACACCTTC	CASSLTGGGYGYTF
NA	TRBV19	NA	TRBJ2-2	TGTGCCAGTAGCCGGCAGGTGGCCGGGGAGCTGTTTTTT	CASSRQVAGELFF
NA	TRBV4-2	few	TRBJ2-2	TGTGCCAGCTTGCAGGATAGGGTAAACACCGGGGAGCTGTTTTTT	CASLQDRVNTGELFF
NA	TRBV5-1	few	TRBJ2-2	TGCGCCAGCAGGCCGTACCGAGCCCCGGGCACCGGGGAGCTGTTTTTT	CASRPYRAPGTGELFF
NA	TRBV7-2	once	TRBJ1-1	TGTGCCAGCAGCCAACAACTCCGGACCCAAGCTTTCTTT	CASSQQLRTQAFF
NA	TRBV6-2/TRBV6-3	many	TRBJ2-2	TGTGCCAGCAGCACCTACACCGGGGAGCTGTTTTTT	CASSTYTGELFF
NA	TRBV6-2/TRBV6-3	few	TRBJ2-4	TGTGCCAGCAGTTACTCGATCGGACCAGCTTGGGACATTCAGTACTTC	CASSYSIGPAWDIQYF
NA	TRBV5-1	few	TRBJ2-3	TGCGCCAGCAGTGTGGGGACGACTAGCACAGATACGCAGTATTTT	CASSVGTTSTDTQYF
NA	TRBV6-2/TRBV6-3	few	TRBJ1-2	TGTGCCAGCACCCCGAGGAGGAGCTATGGCTACACCTTC	CASTPRRSYGYTF
NA	TRBV23-1	NA	TRBJ2-1	TGCGCCAGCACCCTCATCCCAGGGGCCCTTGAGAGGAATGAGCAGTTCTTC	CASTLIPGALERNEQFF